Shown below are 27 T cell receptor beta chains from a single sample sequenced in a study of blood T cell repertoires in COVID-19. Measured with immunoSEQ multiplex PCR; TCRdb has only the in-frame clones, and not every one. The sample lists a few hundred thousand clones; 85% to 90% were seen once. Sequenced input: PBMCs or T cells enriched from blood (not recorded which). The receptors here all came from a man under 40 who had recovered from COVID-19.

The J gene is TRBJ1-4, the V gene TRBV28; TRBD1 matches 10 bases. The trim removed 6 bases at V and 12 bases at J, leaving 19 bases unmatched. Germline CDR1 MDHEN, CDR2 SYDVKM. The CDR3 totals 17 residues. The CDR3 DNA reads TGTGCCAGCAGGGACTATGGACCCGGACAGGGGGTAATGGAACTGTTTTTT. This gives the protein CASRDYGPGQGVMELFF.

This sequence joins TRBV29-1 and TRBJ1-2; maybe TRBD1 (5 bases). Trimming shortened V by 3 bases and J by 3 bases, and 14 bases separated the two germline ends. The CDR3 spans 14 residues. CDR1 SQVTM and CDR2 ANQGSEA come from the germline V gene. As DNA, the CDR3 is TGCAGCGTTGAGGCCGCAGGGTTCTACTATGGCTACACCTTC. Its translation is CSVEAAGFYYGYTF.

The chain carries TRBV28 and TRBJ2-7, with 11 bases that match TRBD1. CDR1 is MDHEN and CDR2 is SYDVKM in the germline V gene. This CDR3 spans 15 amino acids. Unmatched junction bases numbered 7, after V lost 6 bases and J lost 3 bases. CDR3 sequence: CASSPPGTGGYEQYF. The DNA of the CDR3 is TGTGCCAGCAGCCCTCCCGGGACAGGGGGCTACGAGCAGTACTTC.

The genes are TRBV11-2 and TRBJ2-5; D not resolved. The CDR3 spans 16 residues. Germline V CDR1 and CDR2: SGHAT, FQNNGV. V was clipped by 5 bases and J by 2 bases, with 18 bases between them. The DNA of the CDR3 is TGTGCCAGCAGCCTAGGGCGCGACTGGCGACAAGAGACCCAGTACTTC. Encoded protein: CASSLGRDWRQETQYF.

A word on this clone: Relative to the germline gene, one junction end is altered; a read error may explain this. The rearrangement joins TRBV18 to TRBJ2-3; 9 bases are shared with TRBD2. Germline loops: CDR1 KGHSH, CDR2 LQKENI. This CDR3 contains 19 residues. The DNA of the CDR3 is TGTGCCAGCTCATCATATTGGGCTAGCGGGATCACCGGCACAGATATGCAGTATTTT. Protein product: CASSSYWASGITGTDMQYF.

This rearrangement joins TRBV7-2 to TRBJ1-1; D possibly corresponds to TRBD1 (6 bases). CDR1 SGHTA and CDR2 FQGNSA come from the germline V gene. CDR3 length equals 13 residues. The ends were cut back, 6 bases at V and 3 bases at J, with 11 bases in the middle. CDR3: CASRKQGDTEAFF. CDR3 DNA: TGTGCCAGCAGGAAACAGGGTGACACTGAAGCTTTCTTT. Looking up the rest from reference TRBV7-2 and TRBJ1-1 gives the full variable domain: GAGVSQSPSNKVTEKGKDVELRCDPISGHTALYWYRQSLGQGLEFLIYFQGNSAPDKSGLPSDRFSAERTGGSVSTLTIQRTQQEDSAVYLCASRKQGDTEAFFGQGTRLTVV.

This CDR3 reads CASSRQSLQGQETQYF. The CDR3 DNA reads as TGTGCCAGTAGTAGACAGTCCCTCCAGGGTCAAGAGACCCAGTACTTC. This rearrangement joins TRBV19 to TRBJ2-5; maybe TRBD1 (5 bases). CDR3 length: 16 amino acids. Germline loops: CDR1 LNHDA, CDR2 SQIVND (reference sequence). V was shortened by 4 bases and J by 2 bases, with 17 bases between the two germline ends.

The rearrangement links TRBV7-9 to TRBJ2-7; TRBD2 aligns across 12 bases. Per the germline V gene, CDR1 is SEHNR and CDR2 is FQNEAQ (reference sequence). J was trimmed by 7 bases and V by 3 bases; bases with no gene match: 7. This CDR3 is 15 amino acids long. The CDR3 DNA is TGTGCCAGCAGCTTGTCTAGCGGGAGGGTAAGGGAGCAGTACTTC. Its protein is CASSLSSGRVREQYF.

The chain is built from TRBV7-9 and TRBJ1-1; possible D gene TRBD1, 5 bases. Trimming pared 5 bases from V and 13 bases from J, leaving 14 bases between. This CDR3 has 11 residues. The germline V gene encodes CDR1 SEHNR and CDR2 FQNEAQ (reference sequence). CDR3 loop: CASSPDSRHFF. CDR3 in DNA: TGTGCCAGCAGCCCCGACAGTAGGCATTTCTTT.

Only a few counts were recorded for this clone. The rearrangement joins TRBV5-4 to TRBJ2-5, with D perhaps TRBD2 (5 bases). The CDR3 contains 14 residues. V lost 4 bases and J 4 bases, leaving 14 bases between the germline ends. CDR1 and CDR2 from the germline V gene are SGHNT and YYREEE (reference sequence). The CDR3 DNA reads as TGTGCCAGCAGCCGTTTCGAGGGCGGAGAGACCCAGTACTTC. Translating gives CASSRFEGGETQYF.

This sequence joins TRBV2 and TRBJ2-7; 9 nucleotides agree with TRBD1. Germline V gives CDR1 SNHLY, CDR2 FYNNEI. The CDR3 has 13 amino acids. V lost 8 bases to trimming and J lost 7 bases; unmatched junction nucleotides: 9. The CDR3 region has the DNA TGTGCCAGCGGGGAACAGGGGGCATTTGAGCAGTACTTC. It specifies CASGEQGAFEQYF.

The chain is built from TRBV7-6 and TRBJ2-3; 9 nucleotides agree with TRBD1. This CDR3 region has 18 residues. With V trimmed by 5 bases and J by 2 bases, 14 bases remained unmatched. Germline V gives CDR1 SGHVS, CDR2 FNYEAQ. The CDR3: CASSRDRDRDKDTDTQYF. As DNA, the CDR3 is TGTGCCAGCAGCCGGGACCGGGACAGGGATAAGGACACAGATACGCAGTATTTT.

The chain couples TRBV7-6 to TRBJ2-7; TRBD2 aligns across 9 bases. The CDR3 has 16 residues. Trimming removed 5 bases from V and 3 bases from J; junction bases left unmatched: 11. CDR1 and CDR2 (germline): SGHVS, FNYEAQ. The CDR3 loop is CASSHSAASGNYEQYF. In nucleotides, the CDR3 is TGTGCCAGCAGCCATAGCGCGGCTAGCGGGAACTACGAGCAGTACTTC.

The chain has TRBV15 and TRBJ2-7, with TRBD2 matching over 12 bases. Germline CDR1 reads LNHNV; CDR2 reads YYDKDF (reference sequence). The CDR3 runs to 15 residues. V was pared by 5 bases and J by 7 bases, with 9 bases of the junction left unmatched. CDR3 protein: CATSPRLAGVHEQYF. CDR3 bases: TGTGCCACCAGCCCGAGACTAGCGGGAGTTCATGAGCAGTACTTC.

CDR3 sequence reads: CASSATGQGDNSPLHF. The DNA for the CDR3 is TGCGCCAGCAGCGCCACGGGACAGGGTGATAATTCACCCCTCCACTTT. The chain is built from TRBV5-1 and TRBJ1-6; 9 bases line up with TRBD1. V was pared by 4 bases and J by 5 bases, with 7 bases of the junction left unmatched. Germline CDR1 reads SGHRS; CDR2 reads YFSETQ. This CDR3 contains 16 residues.

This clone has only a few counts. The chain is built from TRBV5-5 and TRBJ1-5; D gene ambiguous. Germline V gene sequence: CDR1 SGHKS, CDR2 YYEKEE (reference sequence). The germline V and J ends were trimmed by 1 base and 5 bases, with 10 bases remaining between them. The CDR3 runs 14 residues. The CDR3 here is CASSLSTYYQPQHF. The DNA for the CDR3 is TGTGCCAGCAGCTTGTCCACCTACTATCAGCCCCAGCATTTT.

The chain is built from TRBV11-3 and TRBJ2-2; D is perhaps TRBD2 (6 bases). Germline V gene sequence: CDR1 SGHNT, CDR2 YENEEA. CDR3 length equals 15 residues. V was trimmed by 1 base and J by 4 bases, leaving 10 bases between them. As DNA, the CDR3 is TGTGCCAGCAGCTTAGTTAAGGGAGGCACCGGGGAGCTGTTTTTT. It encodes CASSLVKGGTGELFF. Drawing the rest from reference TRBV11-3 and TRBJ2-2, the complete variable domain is EAGVVQSPRYKIIEKKQPVAFWCNPISGHNTLYWYLQNLGQGPELLIRYENEEAVDDSQLPKDRFSAERLKGVDSTLKIQPAELGDSAVYLCASSLVKGGTGELFFGEGSRLTVL.

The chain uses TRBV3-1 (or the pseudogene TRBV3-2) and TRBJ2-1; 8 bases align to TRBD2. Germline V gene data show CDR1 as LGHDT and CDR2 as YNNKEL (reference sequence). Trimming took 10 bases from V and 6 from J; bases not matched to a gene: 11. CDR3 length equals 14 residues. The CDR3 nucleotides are TGTGCCACCGCAAAAAGCGGGAGTGGCAATGAGCAGTTCTTC. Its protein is CATAKSGSGNEQFF.

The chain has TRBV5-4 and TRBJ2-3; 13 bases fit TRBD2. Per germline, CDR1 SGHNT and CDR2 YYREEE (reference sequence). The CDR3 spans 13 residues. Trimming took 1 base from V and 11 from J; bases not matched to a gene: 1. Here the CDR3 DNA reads TGTGCCAGCAGCTTGACTAGCGGGAGGGAGCAGTATTTT. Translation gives CASSLTSGREQYF.

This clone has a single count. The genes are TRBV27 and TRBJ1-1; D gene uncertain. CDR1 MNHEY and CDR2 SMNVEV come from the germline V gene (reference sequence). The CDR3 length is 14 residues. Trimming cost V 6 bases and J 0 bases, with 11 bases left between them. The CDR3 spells CASSLREMNTEAFF. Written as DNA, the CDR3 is TGTGCCAGCAGCCTACGCGAAATGAACACTGAAGCTTTCTTT.

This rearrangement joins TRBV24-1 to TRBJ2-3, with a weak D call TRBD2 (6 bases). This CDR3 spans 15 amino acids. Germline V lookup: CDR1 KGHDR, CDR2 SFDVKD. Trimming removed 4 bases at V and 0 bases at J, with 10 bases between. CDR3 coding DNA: TGTGCCACCAGTGACCCAAGCGGGAGCACAGATACGCAGTATTTT. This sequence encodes CATSDPSGSTDTQYF.

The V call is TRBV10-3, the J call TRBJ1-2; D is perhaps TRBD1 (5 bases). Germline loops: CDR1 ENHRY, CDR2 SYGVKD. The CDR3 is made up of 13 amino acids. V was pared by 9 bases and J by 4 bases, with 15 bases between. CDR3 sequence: CAIQQAGVYGYTF. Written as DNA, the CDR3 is TGTGCCATACAACAGGCAGGAGTCTATGGCTACACCTTC.

CDR3 coding DNA: TGTGCCAGTAGACTCGGGGGCTCGGCGGGAGGTTTCCATGAGCAGTTCTTC. As protein: CASRLGGSAGGFHEQFF. J is TRBJ2-1 and V is TRBV19, with 8 bases fitting TRBD2. After removal of 6 bases from V and 8 bases from J, the junction contained 18 bases not matched to a gene. Germline V gene data show CDR1 as LNHDA and CDR2 as SQIVND (reference sequence). The CDR3 runs 17 residues.

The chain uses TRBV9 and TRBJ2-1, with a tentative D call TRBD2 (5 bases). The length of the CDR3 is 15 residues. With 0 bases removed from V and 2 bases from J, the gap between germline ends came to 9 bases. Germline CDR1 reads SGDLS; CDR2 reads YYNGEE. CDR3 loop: CASSVGRGPYNEQFF. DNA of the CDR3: TGTGCCAGCAGCGTAGGGCGCGGGCCCTACAATGAGCAGTTCTTC.

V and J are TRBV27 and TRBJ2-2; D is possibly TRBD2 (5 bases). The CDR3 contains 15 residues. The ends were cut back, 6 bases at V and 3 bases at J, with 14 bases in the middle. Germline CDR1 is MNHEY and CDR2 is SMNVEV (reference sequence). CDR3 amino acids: CASSHGLGYTGELFF. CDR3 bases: TGTGCCAGCAGCCATGGACTGGGGTACACCGGGGAGCTGTTTTTT.

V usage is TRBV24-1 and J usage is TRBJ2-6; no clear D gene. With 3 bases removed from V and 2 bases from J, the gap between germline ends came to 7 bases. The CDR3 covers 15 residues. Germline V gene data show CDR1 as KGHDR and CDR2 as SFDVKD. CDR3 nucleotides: TGTGCCACCAGTGATCCTAAAGCTGGGGCCAACGTCCTGACTTTC. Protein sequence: CATSDPKAGANVLTF.

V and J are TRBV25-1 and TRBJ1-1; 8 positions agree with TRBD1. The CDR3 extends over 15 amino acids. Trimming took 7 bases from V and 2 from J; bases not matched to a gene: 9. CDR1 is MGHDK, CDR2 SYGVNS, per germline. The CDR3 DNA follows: TGTGCCAGCATCCGAACCGGGACAGGCAACACTGAAGCTTTCTTT. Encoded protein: CASIRTGTGNTEAFF.